A single T cell receptor beta chain is shown here with its context. From the 5' RACE reads, TCRdb called clonotypes with MiXCR, one entry per CDR3 protein. The sample records 40,000 to 65,000 distinct CDR3 sequences, around 26% being singletons. Germline CDR1 reads SQVTM; CDR2 reads ANQGSEA. This CDR3 comprises 10 residues. V lost 5 bases, J lost 5 bases, and 5 bases lay in between. This chain links TRBV29-1 with TRBJ2-3; D gene ambiguous. The TCR comes from a female donor with breast cancer. Sequenced sample: tumor-infiltrating naive CD4+ T cells sorted from the breast tumor. Subset given: naive CD4+ T cells, CD4+CD45RA+CD25-. The CDR3 is CSVYIDTQYF. Written as DNA, the CDR3 is TGCAGCGTTTATATAGATACGCAGTATTTT.